This T cell receptor (beta chain) was profiled in a study of patients and donors after allogeneic stem cell transplantation. TCRdb fed the RT-PCR reads into MiXCR, producing one record per CDR3 protein. Of about 230,000 distinct CDR3 sequences detected, less than 15% appear once; the ten largest clones hold approximately 10%. There are many counts of this clonotype. Sequencing used blood, either unsorted or a sorted T cell fraction (not recorded which). This clonotype was obtained from a human donor who was either an allogeneic HSCT recipient or a stem cell or donor lymphocyte infusion donor (not recorded which). It is not recorded whose cells these are; they may come from a transplant donor.

CDR3 in amino acids: CASRSTGTEQFF. The CDR3 DNA reads TGTGCCAGCAGATCGACAGGGACAGAGCAGTTCTTC. J is TRBJ2-1 and V is TRBV12-3 or TRBV12-4; 7 positions agree with TRBD1. CDR3 length: 12 residues. V dropped 6 bases and J dropped 10; count of bases not matched to a gene: 6.